A single sample is the source of the 9 T cell receptor beta chains below, sequenced in a study of T cells in localized non-small cell lung cancer. Sequencing used immunoSEQ multiplex PCR; TCRdb keeps in-frame clones, though not all of them. This table holds around 31,000 clones, roughly nine tenths found once. Here the sequenced sample was peripheral blood, taken before any cancer treatment. These receptor sequences come from a woman aged 35-75 years with stage I lung adenocarcinoma.

The genes are TRBV7-2 and TRBJ2-7, with 15 bases lining up with TRBD2. Germline V gene sequence: CDR1 SGHTA, CDR2 FQGNSA. This CDR3 is built from 19 residues. V gave up 0 bases and J gave up 0 bases; unmatched junction bases: 6. CDR3 loop: CASSLAKGLAGGFSYEQYF. CDR3 DNA: TGTGCCAGCAGCTTAGCTAAGGGACTAGCGGGGGGTTTCTCCTACGAGCAGTACTTC.

V and J are TRBV14 and TRBJ1-4; 8 nucleotides align to TRBD1. Germline V lookup: CDR1 SGHDN, CDR2 FVKESK. The CDR3 length is 14 residues. V dropped 6 bases and J dropped 3; count of bases not matched to a gene: 3. The CDR3 protein is CASRLQGANEKLFF. For the CDR3, the DNA is TGTGCCAGCAGATTACAGGGGGCTAATGAAAAACTGTTTTTT.

The rearrangement uses TRBV28 and TRBJ2-5; 10 nucleotides align to TRBD1. Unmatched junction bases numbered 9, after V lost 4 bases and J lost 7 bases. The CDR3 is made up of 15 amino acids. Germline V gene lookup returns CDR1 MDHEN and CDR2 SYDVKM. CDR3 protein: CASSSGTGAQGTQYF. CDR3 nucleotides: TGTGCCAGCAGTTCCGGGACAGGGGCTCAGGGGACCCAGTACTTC.

The V call is TRBV10-2, the J call TRBJ2-1; no clear D. The CDR3 totals 13 residues. Trimming pared 4 bases from V and 7 bases from J, leaving 11 bases between. From germline, CDR1 is WSHSY and CDR2 SAAADI. The CDR3 sequence: CASSGARWNEQFF. The DNA for the CDR3 is TGCGCCAGCAGTGGGGCCCGGTGGAATGAGCAGTTCTTC.

This chain joins TRBV5-1 and TRBJ2-7, with no clear D. Trimming shortened V by 1 base and J by 5 bases, and 4 bases separated the two germline ends. The CDR3 runs to 11 residues. From germline, CDR1 is SGHRS and CDR2 YFSETQ. CDR3 nucleotides: TGCGCCAGCAGCTTGATGGACGAGCAGTACTTC. Its translation is CASSLMDEQYF.

The chain links TRBV10-2 to TRBJ1-1, with TRBD1 matching over 8 bases. Trimming took 3 bases from V and 0 from J; bases not matched to a gene: 0. This CDR3 spans 14 amino acids. CDR1 and CDR2 (germline): WSHSY, SAAADI. CDR3 sequence (DNA): TGCGCCAGCAGTGAACAGGGGGTGAACACTGAAGCTTTCTTT. Encoded protein: CASSEQGVNTEAFF.

The rearrangement links TRBV7-9 to TRBJ2-1; 9 nucleotides align to TRBD1. V trimming: 5 bases; J trimming: 4 bases; junction bases outside the gene matches: 9. Looked up from germline, CDR1 is SEHNR and CDR2 is FQNEAQ (reference sequence). The CDR3 totals 16 residues. The CDR3 bases are TGTGCCAGCAGCCCCCGAACCGGGACAGGGTACAATGAGCAGTTCTTC. Protein: CASSPRTGTGYNEQFF.

The rearrangement links TRBV19 to TRBJ2-7; TRBD2 matches at 14 bases. Trimming at V came to 1 base and at J to 5 bases, leaving 7 bases not matched to a gene. Germline loops: CDR1 LNHDA, CDR2 SQIVND (reference sequence). This CDR3 spans 17 amino acids. The CDR3 here is CASSIVGLAGGRNEQYF. CDR3 coding DNA: TGTGCCAGTAGTATAGTTGGACTAGCGGGAGGTCGTAACGAGCAGTACTTC. The variable domain in full, completed from reference TRBV19 and TRBJ2-7, reads DGGITQSPKYLFRKEGQNVTLSCEQNLNHDAMYWYRQDPGQGLRLIYYSQIVNDFQKGDIAEGYSVSREKKESFPLTVTSAQKNPTAFYLCASSIVGLAGGRNEQYFGPGTRLTVT.

The rearrangement uses TRBV6-5 and TRBJ2-7, with 7 bases that match TRBD2. The CDR3 contains 13 residues. CDR1 is MNHEY and CDR2 is SVGAGI in the germline V gene. With 0 bases clipped from V and 5 bases from J, the junction kept 1 base outside the gene matches. The CDR3 protein is CASSYSRGDEQYF. The DNA of the CDR3 is TGTGCCAGCAGTTACTCTCGGGGGGACGAGCAGTACTTC.